A single sample is the source of the 19 T cell receptor beta chains below, sequenced in a study of cytomegalovirus exposure and HLA in healthy donors. The protocol was immunoSEQ multiplex PCR, while the TCRdb copy is restricted to in-frame clones and leaves out a portion. In the table there are some 150,000 clones, about 86% of which are singletons. Sequences were obtained from PBMCs. The receptors stem from a human donor in good health.

There are a few counts of this clone. The genes are TRBV11-2 and TRBJ1-1; D ambiguous. V gave up 2 bases and J gave up 8 bases, with 12 bases separating them. Per the germline V gene, CDR1 is SGHAT and CDR2 is FQNNGV. The CDR3 is 13 amino acids. The CDR3 nucleotides are TGTGCCAGCAGCTTAAACTATGGCGGCGAAGCTTTCTTT. Its translation is CASSLNYGGEAFF.

V is TRBV18 and J is TRBJ2-1; 12 nucleotides line up with TRBD2. V gave up 4 bases and J gave up 4 bases; unmatched junction bases: 5. Germline CDR1 reads KGHSH; CDR2 reads LQKENI. This CDR3 region has 16 residues. The DNA for the CDR3 is TGTGCCAGCTCACTGTTACTAGCGGGAGGTTACAATGAGCAGTTCTTC. This encodes CASSLLLAGGYNEQFF. Full variable domain (rest looked up from reference TRBV18 and TRBJ2-1): NAGVMQNPRHLVRRRGQEARLRCSPMKGHSHVYWYRQLPEEGLKFMVYLQKENIIDESGMPKERFSAEFPKEGPSILRIQQVVRGDSAAYFCASSLLLAGGYNEQFFGPGTRLTVL.

The chain links TRBV5-6 to TRBJ2-2; TRBD1 is a possible D gene (5 bases). The CDR3 is 12 residues long. Trimming cost V 4 bases and J 7 bases, with 8 bases left between them. Germline assignment: CDR1 SGHDT and CDR2 YYEEEE. The CDR3 sequence: CASSRRVGELFF. CDR3 sequence (DNA): TGTGCCAGCAGCCGCAGGGTCGGGGAGCTGTTTTTT.

J is TRBJ1-1 and V is TRBV19, with D possibly being TRBD1 (5 bases). V gave up 11 bases and J gave up 0 bases, with 13 bases separating them. The CDR3 totals 13 residues. The V gene's germline CDR1 is LNHDA and CDR2 SQIVND (reference sequence). The CDR3 region is CAGGVSLNTEAFF. The CDR3 DNA reads TGTGCCGGAGGGGTTTCCCTGAACACTGAAGCTTTCTTT.

The chain recombines TRBV7-9 with TRBJ2-1; TRBD1 might be the D (6 bases). V was pared by 5 bases and J by 4 bases, with 24 bases between. Germline V gene lookup returns CDR1 SEHNR and CDR2 FQNEAQ (reference sequence). This CDR3 spans 18 amino acids. CDR3 loop: CASSPLTGTPNTYNEQFF. The CDR3 DNA reads TGTGCCAGCAGCCCATTAACCGGGACACCAAACACTTACAATGAGCAGTTCTTC.

This chain uses TRBV5-6 with TRBJ2-3; perhaps TRBD2 as D (6 bases). Germline assignment: CDR1 SGHDT and CDR2 YYEEEE. V lost 4 bases and J 5 bases, leaving 11 bases between the germline ends. The CDR3 is 13 amino acids. In DNA form, the CDR3 reads TGTGCCAGCAGCGAACTAGCAATAGATACGCAGTATTTT. Amino acid sequence: CASSELAIDTQYF. Complete variable domain (other parts from reference TRBV5-6 and TRBJ2-3): DAGVTQSPTHLIKTRGQQVTLRCSPKSGHDTVSWYQQALGQGPQFIFQYYEEEERQRGNFPDRFSGHQFPNYSSELNVNALLLGDSALYLCASSELAIDTQYFGPGTRLTVL.

This clone was found a few times. The chain is built from TRBV4-2 and TRBJ1-5; 8 bases fit TRBD1. This CDR3 region has 15 residues. J gave up 2 bases and V 4 bases, and 4 bases lay outside the gene matches. Germline V lookup: CDR1 LGHNA, CDR2 YNFKEQ. The CDR3 bases are TGTGCCAGCAGCCTAGGACAGGGAGGCAATCAGCCCCAGCATTTT. Translation: CASSLGQGGNQPQHF.

This clone was seen a few times. The V gene is TRBV19, the J gene TRBJ2-7; 9 positions agree with TRBD1. Germline V gene data show CDR1 as LNHDA and CDR2 as SQIVND (reference sequence). V lost 7 bases to trimming and J lost 11 bases; unmatched junction nucleotides: 15. The CDR3 is 14 residues long. The CDR3 loop reads CASKGQGQGSLKYF. The CDR3 region has the DNA TGTGCCAGTAAGGGACAGGGACAGGGATCGCTGAAGTACTTC.

The chain joins TRBV27 to TRBJ2-5, with TRBD1 matching 10 bases. Germline trimming cut 6 bases from V and 4 bases from J; bases unmatched to any gene: 5. The CDR3 contains 14 residues. Germline V gene lookup returns CDR1 MNHEY and CDR2 SMNVEV (reference sequence). The CDR3 bases are TGTGCCAGCAGATCCGGGACAGGGGCAGAGACCCAGTACTTC. It codes for CASRSGTGAETQYF.

This sequence joins TRBV6-1 and TRBJ1-1; 7 bases agree with TRBD1. Germline V lookup: CDR1 MNHNS, CDR2 SASEGT. The CDR3 consists of 15 residues. J was trimmed by 2 bases and V by 4 bases; bases with no gene match: 7. The CDR3 DNA reads as TGTGCCAGCAGTGCAGGGGGAGGAGGTAACACTGAAGCTTTCTTT. This gives the protein CASSAGGGGNTEAFF.

A word on this clone: Other DNA variants within this sample encode the same CDR3. This rearrangement joins TRBV15 to TRBJ2-5; TRBD1 might be the D (5 bases). The germline V and J ends were trimmed by 0 bases and 5 bases, with 7 bases remaining between them. Germline V CDR1 and CDR2: LNHNV, YYDKDF (reference sequence). The CDR3 contains 13 residues. For the CDR3, the DNA is TGTGCCACCAGCAGAGACAGGGTTGAGACCCAGTACTTC. Protein: CATSRDRVETQYF.

The J gene is TRBJ1-2, the V gene TRBV6-5; D is ambiguous. Trimming left V 0 bases short and J 3 bases short, with 11 bases between. The CDR3 covers 15 residues. From germline, CDR1 is MNHEY and CDR2 SVGAGI. The CDR3 is CASSYSGLGYYGYTF. The CDR3 DNA reads TGTGCCAGCAGTTACTCAGGACTTGGATACTATGGCTACACCTTC.

The gene calls are TRBV5-1 and TRBJ2-1; D is perhaps TRBD1 (6 bases). Trimming took 0 bases from V and 2 from J, leaving 9 bases between them. Germline CDR1 reads SGHRS; CDR2 reads YFSETQ. The CDR3 loop spans 15 amino acids. CDR3 protein: CASSLDGGTYNEQFF. The CDR3 DNA reads TGCGCCAGCAGCTTGGATGGGGGCACCTACAATGAGCAGTTCTTC.

The J gene is TRBJ2-7, the V gene TRBV13, with TRBD1 matching 8 bases. The CDR3 spans 14 residues. CDR1 is PRHDT, CDR2 FYEKMQ, per germline (reference sequence). J lost 6 bases, V lost 4 bases, and 8 bases had no gene match. The CDR3 region has the DNA TGTGCCAGCAGCTCAAGACAGGGGTCGAGCGAGCAGTACTTC. Translated, it gives CASSSRQGSSEQYF.

The genes are TRBV7-2 and TRBJ2-2, with 7 bases that match TRBD1. From germline, CDR1 is SGHTA and CDR2 FQGNSA. There are 13 residues in the CDR3. V shed 10 bases and J 1 base; nucleotides not matched to a gene: 3. CDR3 amino acids: CATRTGNTGELFF. The CDR3 coding sequence is TGTGCCACCCGGACAGGGAACACCGGGGAGCTGTTTTTT.

The chain combines TRBV2 with TRBJ1-1, with 8 bases lining up with TRBD1. Germline CDR1 reads SNHLY; CDR2 reads FYNNEI. The CDR3 consists of 14 residues. The J segment lost 0 bases and the V segment lost 5 bases, leaving 2 bases of the junction unmatched. The DNA for the CDR3 is TGTGCCAGCAGTCGACAGGGGATGAACACTGAAGCTTTCTTT. It translates to CASSRQGMNTEAFF.

The chain carries TRBV4-1 and TRBJ2-7; 15 positions match TRBD2. J was trimmed by 4 bases and V by 5 bases; bases with no gene match: 3. The CDR3 consists of 15 residues. Germline loops: CDR1 MGHRA, CDR2 YSYEKL. CDR3 protein: CASSSGLAGGYEQYF. In DNA, the CDR3 is TGCGCCAGCAGCTCTGGACTAGCGGGAGGGTACGAGCAGTACTTC.

V usage is TRBV25-1 and J usage is TRBJ1-4, with TRBD1 as a possible D gene (6 bases). The V gene's germline CDR1 is MGHDK and CDR2 SYGVNS. With 4 bases removed from V and 4 bases from J, the gap between germline ends came to 10 bases. This CDR3 spans 14 amino acids. The CDR3 DNA sequence: TGTGCCAGCAGTGGGACAGCACGTAATGAAAAACTGTTTTTT. Translation gives CASSGTARNEKLFF.

V gene TRBV29-1 combines with J gene TRBJ2-3, with a weak D call TRBD2 (6 bases). The germline gives CDR1 SQVTM, CDR2 ANQGSEA. This CDR3 comprises 12 residues. V gave up 1 base and J gave up 5 bases, with 7 bases separating them. Here the CDR3 reads CSVEGGEDTQYF. DNA for the CDR3: TGCAGCGTTGAAGGGGGGGAAGATACGCAGTATTTT.